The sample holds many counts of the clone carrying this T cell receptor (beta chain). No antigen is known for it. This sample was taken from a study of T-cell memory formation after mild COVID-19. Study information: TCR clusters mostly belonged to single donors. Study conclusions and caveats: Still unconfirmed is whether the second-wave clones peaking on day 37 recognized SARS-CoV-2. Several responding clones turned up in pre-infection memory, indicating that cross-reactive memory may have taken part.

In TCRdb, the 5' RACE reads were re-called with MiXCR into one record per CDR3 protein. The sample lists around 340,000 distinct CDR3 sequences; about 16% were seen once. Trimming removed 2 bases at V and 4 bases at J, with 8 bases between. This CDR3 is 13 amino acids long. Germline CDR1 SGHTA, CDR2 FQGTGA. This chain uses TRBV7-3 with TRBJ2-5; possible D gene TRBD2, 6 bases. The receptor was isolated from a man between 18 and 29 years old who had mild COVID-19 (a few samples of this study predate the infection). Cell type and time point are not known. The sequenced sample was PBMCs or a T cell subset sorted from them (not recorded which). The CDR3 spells CASSLGGTETQYF. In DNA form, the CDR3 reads TGTGCCAGCAGCTTAGGAGGGACAGAGACCCAGTACTTC. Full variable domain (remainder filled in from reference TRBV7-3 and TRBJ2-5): GAGVSQTPSNKVTEKGKYVELRCDPISGHTALYWYRQSLGQGPEFLIYFQGTGAADDSGLPNDRFFAVRPEGSVSTLKIQRTERGDSAVYLCASSLGGTETQYFGPGTRLLVL.